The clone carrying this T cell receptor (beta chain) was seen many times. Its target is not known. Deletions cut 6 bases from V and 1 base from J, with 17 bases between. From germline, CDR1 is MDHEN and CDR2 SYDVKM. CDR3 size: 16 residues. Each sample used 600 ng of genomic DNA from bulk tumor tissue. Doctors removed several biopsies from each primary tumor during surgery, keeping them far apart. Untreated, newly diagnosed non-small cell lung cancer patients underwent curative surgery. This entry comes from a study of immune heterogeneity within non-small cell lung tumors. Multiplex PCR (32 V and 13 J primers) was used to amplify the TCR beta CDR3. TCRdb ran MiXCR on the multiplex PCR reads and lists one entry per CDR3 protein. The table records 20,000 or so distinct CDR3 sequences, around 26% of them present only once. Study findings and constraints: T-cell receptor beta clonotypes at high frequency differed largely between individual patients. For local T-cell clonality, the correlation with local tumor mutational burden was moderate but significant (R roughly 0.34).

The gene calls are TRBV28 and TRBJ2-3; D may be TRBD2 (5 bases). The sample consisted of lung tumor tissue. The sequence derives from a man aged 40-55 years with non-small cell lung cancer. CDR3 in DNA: TGTGCCAGCAGCGGAATGCCCGGGATAGGCACAGATACGCAGTATTTT. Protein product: CASSGMPGIGTDTQYF.